This entry describes one TCR beta chain. Its antigen remains unidentified. The sample belongs to a study of T cells after yellow fever vaccination. CDR3 length: 13 residues. V lost 5 bases and J 5 bases, leaving 12 bases between the germline ends. Germline loops: CDR1 SGHTA, CDR2 FQGNSA. TCRdb re-analysed the 5' RACE reads in MiXCR, keeping a single row per CDR3 protein. The data show over 300,000 distinct CDR3 sequences, with around 6.8% seen just once and 15% to 20% held by the top ten. Findings and caveats of the study: Some clonotypes were seen in both the CD4 and the CD8 compartments. These made up a small share and likely arose from convergent recombination.

Source: PBMCs, taken 35 to 50 days after the first yellow fever vaccination. The clonotype originates from a man aged 18 to 30 who received the YFV17D yellow fever vaccine. The V gene is TRBV7-2, the J gene TRBJ2-5, with D unclear. This CDR3 is CASSPPGWETQYF. The CDR3 DNA is TGTGCCAGCAGCCCCCCGGGCTGGGAGACCCAGTACTTC. The full variable domain, rest sourced from reference TRBV7-2 and TRBJ2-5, is GAGVSQSPSNKVTEKGKDVELRCDPISGHTALYWYRQSLGQGLEFLIYFQGNSAPDKSGLPSDRFSAERTGGSVSTLTIQRTQQEDSAVYLCASSPPGWETQYFGPGTRLLVL.